This T cell receptor (beta chain) appears in the sequencing data of a study of blood T cells in healthy people across ages. Using a J-beta primer mix together with a sample-barcoded 5' primer, a second PCR was run for about 6 to 11 cycles. TCRdb recomputed calls from the 5' RACE reads with MiXCR, one row per CDR3 protein. This sample carries some 1.8 million distinct CDR3 sequences, about two fifths of them seen once, and the ten largest clones take about 23%. The CDR3 length is 17 residues. The germline V gene has CDR1 MGHRA and CDR2 YSYEKL. V was pared by 1 base and J by 1 base, with 16 bases between.

What was sequenced was blood. V usage is TRBV4-1 and J usage is TRBJ1-1, with D unclear. This TCR derives from a human donor in good health. CDR3: CASSQGVAKQPNTEAFF. In DNA, the CDR3 is TGCGCCAGCAGCCAAGGAGTAGCTAAACAGCCGAACACTGAAGCTTTCTTT.